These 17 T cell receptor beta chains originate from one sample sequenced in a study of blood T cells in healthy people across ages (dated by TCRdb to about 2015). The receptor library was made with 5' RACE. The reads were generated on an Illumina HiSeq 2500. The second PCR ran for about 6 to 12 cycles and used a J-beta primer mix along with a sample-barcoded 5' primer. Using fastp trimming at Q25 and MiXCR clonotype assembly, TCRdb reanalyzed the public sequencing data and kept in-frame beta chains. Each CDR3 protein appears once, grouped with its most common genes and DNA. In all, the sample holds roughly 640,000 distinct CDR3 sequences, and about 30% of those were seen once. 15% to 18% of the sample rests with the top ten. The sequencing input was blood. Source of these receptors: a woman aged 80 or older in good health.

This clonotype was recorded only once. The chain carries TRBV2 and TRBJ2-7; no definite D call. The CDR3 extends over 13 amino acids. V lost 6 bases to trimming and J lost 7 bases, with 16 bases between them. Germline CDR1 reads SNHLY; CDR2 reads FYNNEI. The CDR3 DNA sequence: TGTGCCAGCAGCCATGATCCTGCGAGGGAGCAGTACTTC. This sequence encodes CASSHDPAREQYF.

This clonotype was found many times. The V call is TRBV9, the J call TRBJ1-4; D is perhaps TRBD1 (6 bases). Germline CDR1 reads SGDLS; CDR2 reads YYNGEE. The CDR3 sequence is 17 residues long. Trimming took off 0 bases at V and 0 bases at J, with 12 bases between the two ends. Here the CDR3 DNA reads TGTGCCAGCAGCGTAGGACCTACAGGGCCAACTAATGAAAAACTGTTTTTT. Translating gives CASSVGPTGPTNEKLFF.

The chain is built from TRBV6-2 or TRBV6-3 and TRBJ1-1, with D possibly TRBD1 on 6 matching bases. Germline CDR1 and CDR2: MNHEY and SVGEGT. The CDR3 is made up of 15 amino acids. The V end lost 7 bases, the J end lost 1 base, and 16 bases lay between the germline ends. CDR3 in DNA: TGTGCCAGCACCAGCAAGGGGGGGGCGAACACTGAAGCTTTCTTT. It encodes CASTSKGGANTEAFF.

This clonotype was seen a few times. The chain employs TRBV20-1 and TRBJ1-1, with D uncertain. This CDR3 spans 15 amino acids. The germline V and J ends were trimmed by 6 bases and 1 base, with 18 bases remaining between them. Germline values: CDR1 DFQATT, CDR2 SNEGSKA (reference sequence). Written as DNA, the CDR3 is TGCAGTGCCCTCGGGTCCCCAAAGGGGAACACTGAAGCTTTCTTT. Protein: CSALGSPKGNTEAFF.

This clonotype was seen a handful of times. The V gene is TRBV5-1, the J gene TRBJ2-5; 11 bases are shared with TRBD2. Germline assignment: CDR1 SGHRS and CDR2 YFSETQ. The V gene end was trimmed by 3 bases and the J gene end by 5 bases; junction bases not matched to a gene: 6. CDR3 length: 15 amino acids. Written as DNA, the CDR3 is TGCGCCAGCAGCTCTAGCGGGGGGCCAGAGGAGACCCAGTACTTC. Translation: CASSSSGGPEETQYF.

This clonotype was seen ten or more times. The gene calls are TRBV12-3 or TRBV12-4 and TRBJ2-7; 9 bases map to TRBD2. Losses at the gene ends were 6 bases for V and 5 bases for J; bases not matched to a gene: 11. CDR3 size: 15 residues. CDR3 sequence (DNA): TGTGCCAGCAGCCCGACCGGGCGGGAGGGCCACGAGCAGTACTTC. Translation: CASSPTGREGHEQYF.

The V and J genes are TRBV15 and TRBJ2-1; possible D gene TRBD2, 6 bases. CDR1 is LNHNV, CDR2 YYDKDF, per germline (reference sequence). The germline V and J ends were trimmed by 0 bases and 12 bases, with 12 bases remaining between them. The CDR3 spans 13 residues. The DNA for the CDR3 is TGTGCCACCAGCAGAGATAAAGGGACTGGGCAGTTCTTC. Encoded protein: CATSRDKGTGQFF.

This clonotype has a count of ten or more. For the CDR3, the DNA is TGCGCCAGCCTCACAACCCCGGGTGGGGAGACCCAGTACTTC. Translation gives CASLTTPGGETQYF. The chain uses TRBV5-1 and TRBJ2-5, with D unclear. The CDR3 has 14 residues. V was trimmed by 7 bases and J by 5 bases, leaving 18 bases between them. Germline CDR1 SGHRS, CDR2 YFSETQ.

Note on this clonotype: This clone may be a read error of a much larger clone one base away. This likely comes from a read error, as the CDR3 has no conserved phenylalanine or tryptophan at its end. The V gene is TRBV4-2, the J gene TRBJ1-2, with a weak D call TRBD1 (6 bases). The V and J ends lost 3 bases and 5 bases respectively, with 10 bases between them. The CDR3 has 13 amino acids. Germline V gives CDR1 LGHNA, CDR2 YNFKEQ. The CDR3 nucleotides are TGTGCCAGCAGCCAGTCAGGGGAATATGGCTACACCGTC. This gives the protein CASSQSGEYGYTV.

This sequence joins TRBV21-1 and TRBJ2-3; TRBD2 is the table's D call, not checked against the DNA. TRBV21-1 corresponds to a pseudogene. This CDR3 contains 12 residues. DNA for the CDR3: TGTGCCAAGGAAGGCGGGACGGATACGCAGTATTTT. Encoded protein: CAKEGGTDTQYF.

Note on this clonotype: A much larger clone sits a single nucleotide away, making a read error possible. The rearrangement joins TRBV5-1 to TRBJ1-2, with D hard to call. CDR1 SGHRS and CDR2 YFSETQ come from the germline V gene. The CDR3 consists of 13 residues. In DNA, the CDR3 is TGCGACAGCAGCTTGAAGCCTGACTATGGCTACACCTTC. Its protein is CDSSLKPDYGYTF.

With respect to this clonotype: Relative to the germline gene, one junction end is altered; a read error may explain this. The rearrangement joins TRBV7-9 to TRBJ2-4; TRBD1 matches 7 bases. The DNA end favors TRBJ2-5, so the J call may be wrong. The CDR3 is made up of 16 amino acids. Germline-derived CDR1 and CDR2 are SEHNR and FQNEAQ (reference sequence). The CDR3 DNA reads TGCGCCAGCAGCCAAAACCTCGGGACAGCCGAAGAGACCCAGTACTTC. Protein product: CASSQNLGTAEETQYF.

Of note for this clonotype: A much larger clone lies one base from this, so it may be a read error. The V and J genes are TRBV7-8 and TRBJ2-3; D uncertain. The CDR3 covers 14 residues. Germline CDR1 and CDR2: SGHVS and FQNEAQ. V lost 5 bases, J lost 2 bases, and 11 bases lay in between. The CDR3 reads CASSVETVTDTQYF. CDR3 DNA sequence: TGTGCCAGCAGCGTAGAAACCGTCACAGATACGCAGTATTTT.

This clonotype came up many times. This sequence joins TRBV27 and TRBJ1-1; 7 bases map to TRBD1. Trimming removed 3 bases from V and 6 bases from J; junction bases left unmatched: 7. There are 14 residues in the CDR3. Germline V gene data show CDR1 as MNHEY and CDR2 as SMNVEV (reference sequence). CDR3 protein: CASSLATGISEAFF. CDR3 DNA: TGTGCCAGCAGTTTGGCGACAGGGATTTCTGAAGCTTTCTTT.

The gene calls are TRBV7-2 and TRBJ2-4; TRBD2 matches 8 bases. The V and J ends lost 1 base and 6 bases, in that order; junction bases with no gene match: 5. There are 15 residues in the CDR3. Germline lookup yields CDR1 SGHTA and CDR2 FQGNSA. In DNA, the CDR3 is TGTGCCAGCAGCTTAGTACGGGAGGGGGGAAACATTCAGTACTTC. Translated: CASSLVREGGNIQYF.

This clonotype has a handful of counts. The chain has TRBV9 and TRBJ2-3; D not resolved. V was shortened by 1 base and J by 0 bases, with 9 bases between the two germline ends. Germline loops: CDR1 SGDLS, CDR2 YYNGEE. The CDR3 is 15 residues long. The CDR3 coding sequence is TGTGCCAGCAGCGTAAGCAGCGTTAGCACAGATACGCAGTATTTT. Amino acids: CASSVSSVSTDTQYF.

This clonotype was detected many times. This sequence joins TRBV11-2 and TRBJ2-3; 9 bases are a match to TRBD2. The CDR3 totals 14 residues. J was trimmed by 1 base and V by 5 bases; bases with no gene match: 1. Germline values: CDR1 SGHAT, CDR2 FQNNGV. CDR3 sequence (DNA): TGTGCCAGCAGCAAGCGGGGGGGCACAGATACGCAGTATTTT. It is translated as CASSKRGGTDTQYF. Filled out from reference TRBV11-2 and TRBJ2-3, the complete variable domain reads EAGVAQSPRYKIIEKRQSVAFWCNPISGHATLYWYQQILGQGPKLLIQFQNNGVVDDSQLPKDRFSAERLKGVDSTLKIQPAKLEDSAVYLCASSKRGGTDTQYFGPGTRLTVL.